The clone carrying this T cell receptor beta chain was picked up a small number of times. The target antigen is unknown. The data were taken from a study of human T cells and chemical hapten exposure. Using its own MiXCR run on the RACE reads, TCRdb lists one record per CDR3 protein. The data hold approximately 350,000 distinct CDR3 sequences, with around 6% observed a single time. V was cut by 3 bases and J by 4 bases, with 12 bases left in between. CDR3 length: 14 amino acids. The time point was: patch test 2, 6 weeks after DPC sensitization. The treatment here: therapeutic diphenylcyclopropenone sensitization with weekly scalp DPC. Notes on the study in general: Controls formed significantly fewer large CDR3 similarity clusters than expanded TCRs did.

The sample was whole blood, taken in connection with sensitization to the hapten diphenylcyclopropenone (DPC). This clonotype was sampled from a woman in her late teens or twenties with alopecia areata. Some clones in this sample may be carry-over from other donors' samples. The chain uses TRBV12-3 or TRBV12-4 and TRBJ1-1, with TRBD1 as a possible D gene (5 bases). CDR3 amino acids: CASSLVGAVTEAFF. The CDR3 bases are TGTGCCAGCAGTTTGGTCGGGGCGGTCACTGAAGCTTTCTTT.